The entry below gives a single T cell receptor beta chain sequence along with its context. What antigen it recognizes has not been identified. No per-base quality is available; no much larger clone lies one base away. V sheds 2 bases and J sheds 11 bases, leaving 15 bases between their ends. Sequences SGHTA (CDR1) and FQGNSA (CDR2) are obtained from the germline V gene. Spanning cysteine to phenylalanine, the CDR3 consists of 13 amino acids. CDR3 DNA is the only sequence kept; it has 39 bases, read in frame from the first base. TCRbeta CDR3 regions were amplified from genomic DNA by means of the immunoSEQ Assay, a bias-controlled multiplex PCR. On the authors' methods: Nucleated cell counts per sample were estimated from amplification of reference gene primers within the assay. To quantify the absolute abundance of each unique TCRbeta CDR3 rearrangement, sequence reads were collapsed and filtered. For each sample, productive Simpson clonality was calculated by taking the square root of Simpson's diversity index across productive rearrangements. What TCRdb holds here is the immuneACCESS table cut down to in-frame rearrangements. Part of the clones is not present; checked against another copy, under half of the missing clones reflect an unresolved V gene, and the others are unexplained. V, J and clone size derive from that table, while D and trimming were established from the DNA sequence. A total of approximately 340,000 clones appear in this sample, approximately 90% of them only once. Roughly 0.9% of the sample rests with the top ten.

This entry belongs to a study of blood T cell repertoires in COVID-19 (dated by TCRdb to the early 2020s). General notes on the study: Collaborator samples came from the United States, Italy and Spain and covered acute and convalescent phases of COVID-19. HLA class I and class II types, where available, came from metadata supplied by the sample provider rather than from assay-based typing. The samples were drawn from two sources: the first 160 participants of the ongoing ImmuneRACE study, and 950 to 1,500 subjects contributed by 6 global collaborators. The sample metadata nearly always contained a de-identified subject ID, COVID-19 status, age in years and sex. The repertoires were released in a freely available public database meant as a resource for research on the immune response to SARS-CoV-2. The material from the prospective study consisted of cDNA or gDNA derived from T cells, B-cell-depleted T cells, or PBMCs. Subjects who had been exposed to COVID-19, were actively infected with it, or had recovered from it provided the deeply sampled blood TCRbeta repertoires that made up the dataset.

Participants in the prospective study were aged roughly 18 to 95 years, lived in 20 to 25 United States geographic areas, and enrolled through a virtual design. Cohort assignment in the prospective study relied on participant-reported clinical history from a screening survey and a study questionnaire. A participant counted as exposed if, within 2 weeks of entering the study, that participant had been in contact with someone who had a PCR-confirmed or clinician-diagnosed COVID-19 case. In the prospective study, mobile phlebotomists collected whole blood, serum and a nasopharyngeal or oropharyngeal swab from each participant. Additional blood draws and questionnaires over an approximately 2-month period could optionally be provided by prospective study participants. Before DNA extraction, prospective study blood samples were shipped either frozen or at room temperature. Overall results and qualifications from the work: Clinical and demographic metadata were provided uncurated, with the amount varying by source and participant.

What was sequenced was PBMCs or T cells enriched from blood (not recorded which). This clonotype was sampled from a woman in her thirties or forties who had been exposed to COVID-19. The rearrangement combines TRBV7-2 with TRBJ1-1, with TRBD1 as a weak D call on 5 bases. Here is the DNA: TGTGCCAGCAGCTTATTTGAGGGAGGGGAGGCTTTCTTT. Its protein reads: CASSLFEGGEAFF.